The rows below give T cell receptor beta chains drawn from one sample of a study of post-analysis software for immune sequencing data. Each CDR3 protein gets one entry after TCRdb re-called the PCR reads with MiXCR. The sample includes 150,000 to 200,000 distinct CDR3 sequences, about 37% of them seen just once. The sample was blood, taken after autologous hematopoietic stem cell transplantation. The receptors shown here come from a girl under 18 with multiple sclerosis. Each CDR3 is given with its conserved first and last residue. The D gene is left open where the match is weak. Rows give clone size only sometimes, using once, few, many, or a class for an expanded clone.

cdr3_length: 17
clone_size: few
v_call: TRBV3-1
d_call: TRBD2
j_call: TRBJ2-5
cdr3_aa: CASSPQPGLAGGETQYF
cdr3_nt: TGTGCCAGCAGCCCTCAACCGGGACTAGCGGGAGGAGAGACCCAGTACTTC

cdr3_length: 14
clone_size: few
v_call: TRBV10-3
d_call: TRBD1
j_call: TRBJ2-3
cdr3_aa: CATGQGEGTDTQYF
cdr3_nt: TGTGCCACCGGACAGGGGGAAGGCACAGATACGCAGTATTTT

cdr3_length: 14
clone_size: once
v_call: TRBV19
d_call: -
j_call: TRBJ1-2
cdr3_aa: CASSIIGGLGGYTF
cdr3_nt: TGTGCCAGTAGTATTATAGGCGGCCTCGGTGGCTACACCTTC

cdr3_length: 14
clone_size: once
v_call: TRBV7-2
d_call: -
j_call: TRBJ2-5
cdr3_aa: CASSRGGTWETQYF
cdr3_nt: TGTGCCAGCAGCCGAGGGGGGACTTGGGAGACCCAGTACTTC

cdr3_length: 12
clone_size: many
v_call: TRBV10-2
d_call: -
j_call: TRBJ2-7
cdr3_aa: CASRDTSGEQYF
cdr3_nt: TGCGCCAGCAGGGACACATCGGGCGAGCAGTACTTC

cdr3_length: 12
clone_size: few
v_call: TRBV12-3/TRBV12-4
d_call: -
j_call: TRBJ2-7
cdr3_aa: CASSRSRGEQYF
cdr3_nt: TGTGCCAGCAGCCGAAGCAGAGGCGAGCAGTACTTC

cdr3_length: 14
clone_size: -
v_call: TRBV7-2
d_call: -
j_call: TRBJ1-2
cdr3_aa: CASSPGPENYGYTF
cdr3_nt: TGTGCCAGCAGCCCCGGCCCTGAAAACTATGGCTACACCTTC

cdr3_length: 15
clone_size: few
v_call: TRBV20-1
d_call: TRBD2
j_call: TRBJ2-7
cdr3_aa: CSAPSITSGGYEQYF
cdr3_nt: TGCAGTGCTCCCTCCATAACTAGCGGGGGTTACGAGCAGTACTTC

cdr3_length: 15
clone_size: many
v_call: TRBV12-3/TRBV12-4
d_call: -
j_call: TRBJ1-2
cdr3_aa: CASSSGPDSLYGYTF
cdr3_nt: TGTGCCAGCAGTTCCGGCCCGGACAGCCTCTATGGCTACACCTTC

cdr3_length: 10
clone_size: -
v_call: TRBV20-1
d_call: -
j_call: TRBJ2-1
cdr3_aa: CSANGNEQFF
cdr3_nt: TGCAGTGCTAACGGGAATGAGCAGTTCTTC

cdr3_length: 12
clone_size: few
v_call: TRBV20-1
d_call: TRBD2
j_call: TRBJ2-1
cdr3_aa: CRGLAGDNEQFF
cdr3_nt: TGCAGGGGACTAGCGGGAGACAATGAGCAGTTCTTC

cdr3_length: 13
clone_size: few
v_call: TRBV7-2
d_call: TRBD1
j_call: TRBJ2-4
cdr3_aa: CASSAGTGGKQYF
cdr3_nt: TGTGCCAGCAGCGCCGGGACAGGGGGAAAGCAGTACTTC

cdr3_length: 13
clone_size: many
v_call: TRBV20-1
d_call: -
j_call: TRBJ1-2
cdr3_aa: CSARPALGVFYTF
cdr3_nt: TGCAGTGCTAGACCCGCGCTCGGGGTTTTCTACACCTTC

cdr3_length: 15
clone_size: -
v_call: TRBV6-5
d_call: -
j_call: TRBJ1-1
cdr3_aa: CASSTGPPGNTEAFF
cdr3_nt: TGTGCCAGCAGTACAGGACCACCAGGGAACACTGAAGCTTTCTTT

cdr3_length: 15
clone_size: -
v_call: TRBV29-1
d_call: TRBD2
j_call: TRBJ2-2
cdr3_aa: CSVELQRGGLGELFF
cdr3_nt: TGCAGCGTTGAACTGCAGCGGGGGGGTCTAGGGGAGCTGTTTTTT

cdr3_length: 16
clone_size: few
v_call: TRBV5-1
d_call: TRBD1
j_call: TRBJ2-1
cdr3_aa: CASSQWTGGAYNEQFF
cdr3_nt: TGCGCCAGCAGTCAATGGACAGGGGGCGCCTACAATGAGCAGTTCTTC

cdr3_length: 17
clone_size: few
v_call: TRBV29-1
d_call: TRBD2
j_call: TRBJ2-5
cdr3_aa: CSVEVSLAGPLQETQYF
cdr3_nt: TGCAGCGTTGAAGTGTCACTAGCGGGGCCACTTCAAGAGACCCAGTACTTC

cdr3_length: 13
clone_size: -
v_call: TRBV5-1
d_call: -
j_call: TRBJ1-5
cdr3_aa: CASSPNSNRPQHF
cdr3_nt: TGCGCCAGCAGCCCCAATAGCAATCGGCCCCAGCATTTT

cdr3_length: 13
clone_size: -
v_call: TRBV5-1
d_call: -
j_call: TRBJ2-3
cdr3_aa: CASSWVTADTQYF
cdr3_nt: TGCGCCAGCAGCTGGGTAACGGCAGATACGCAGTATTTT

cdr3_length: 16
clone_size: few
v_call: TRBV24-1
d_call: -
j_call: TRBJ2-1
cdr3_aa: CATSDPRGQRDNEQFF
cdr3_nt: TGTGCCACCAGTGACCCGCGGGGTCAACGGGACAATGAGCAGTTCTTC